What follows is one T cell receptor beta chain and its context. Its binding antigen is unknown. No base quality values were provided; no much bigger clone lies one nucleotide off. After removal of 2 bases from V and 2 bases from J, the junction retains 4 bases not matched to a gene. Via the germline V gene, CDR1 is SGDLS and CDR2 YYNGEE. The CDR3, from cysteine to phenylalanine, totals 16 residues. Just CDR3 DNA is preserved here, 48 bases in frame from base 1. Each collaborating institution followed its own protocols to collect whole blood in K2EDTA tubes. For TCRbeta analysis, collaborators shipped samples in one of three forms: frozen whole blood, isolated PBMCs, or DNA extracted from either of those sample types. TCRbeta CDR3 regions were amplified from genomic DNA using the immunoSEQ Assay, a bias-controlled multiplex PCR. Under the source paper's analysis protocol: The number of nucleated cells in each sample was estimated from the amplification of reference gene primers within the assay. To quantify the absolute abundance of each unique TCRbeta CDR3 rearrangement, sequence reads were collapsed and filtered. For each sample, productive Simpson clonality was calculated as the square root of Simpson's diversity index over productive rearrangements. As stored in TCRdb, this immuneACCESS dataset retains in-frame rearrangements with V and J assigned. A fraction of the clones does not appear; measured against another copy, unresolved V genes explain less than half of the discrepancy, and the remainder lacks a known reason. That table supplies the V and J calls and clone size; D and trimming were determined from the DNA. This sample holds around 140,000 clones; 84% were observed only once. 1.4% of the sample is held by the ten biggest clonotypes.

This entry comes from a study of blood T cell repertoires in COVID-19 (dated by TCRdb to about 2020). As for the study more broadly: The collaborator samples originated in the United States, Italy and Spain and spanned the acute and convalescent phases of COVID-19. Samples were obtained from the ongoing ImmuneRACE study (first 160 participants) and from about 1,300 subjects provided by 6 global collaborators. Sample metadata almost always included a de-identified subject ID, COVID-19 status, age in years and sex. Subjects who had been exposed to COVID-19, were actively infected with it, or had recovered from it provided the deeply sampled blood TCRbeta repertoires that made up the dataset. The repertoires were made available in a free public database intended to serve as a resource for research on the immune response to SARS-CoV-2. Where HLA class I and class II types were available, the types were taken from metadata supplied by the sample provider, not from assay-based typing. The prospective study material was composed of cDNA or gDNA derived from T cells, B-cell-depleted T cells, or PBMCs. What the study reported, not specific to this receptor: The quantity of clinical and demographic metadata differed by source and by participant and was supplied without curation.

What was sequenced was peripheral blood. The chain uses TRBV9 and TRBJ2-3; TRBD2 aligns with 11 central bases. This TCR came from a man between 60 and 70 years old with acute or convalescent COVID-19. The DNA is TGTGCCAGCAGCGTTAGCGGGGGGGCCGTCACAGATACGCAGTATTTT. Translation gives CASSVSGGAVTDTQYF.